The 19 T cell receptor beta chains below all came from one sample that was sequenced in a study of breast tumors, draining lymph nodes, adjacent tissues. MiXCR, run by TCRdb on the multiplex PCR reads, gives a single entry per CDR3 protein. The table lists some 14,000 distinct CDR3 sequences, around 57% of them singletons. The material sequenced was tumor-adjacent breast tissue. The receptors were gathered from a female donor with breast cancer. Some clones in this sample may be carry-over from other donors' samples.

The CDR3 loop reads CASSIRDRPSYEQYF. The CDR3, as DNA: TGTGCCAGCAGCATACGGGACAGGCCCTCCTACGAGCAGTACTTC. V and J are TRBV11-3 and TRBJ2-7, with 8 bases aligning to TRBD1. CDR1 SGHNT and CDR2 YENEEA come from the germline V gene. The CDR3 is 15 amino acids. Trimming at V came to 5 bases and at J to 0 bases, leaving 6 bases not matched to a gene.

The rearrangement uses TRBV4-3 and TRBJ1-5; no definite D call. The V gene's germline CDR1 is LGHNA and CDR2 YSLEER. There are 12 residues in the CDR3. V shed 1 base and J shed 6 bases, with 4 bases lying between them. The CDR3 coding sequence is TGCGCCAGCAGCCAAGGGGTTCAGCCCCAGCATTTT. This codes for CASSQGVQPQHF.

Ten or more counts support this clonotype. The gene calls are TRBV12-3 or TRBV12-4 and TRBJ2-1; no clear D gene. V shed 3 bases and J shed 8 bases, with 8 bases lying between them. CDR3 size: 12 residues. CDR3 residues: CASSFSGYEQFF. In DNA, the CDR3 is TGTGCCAGCAGTTTTTCCGGCTATGAGCAGTTCTTC.

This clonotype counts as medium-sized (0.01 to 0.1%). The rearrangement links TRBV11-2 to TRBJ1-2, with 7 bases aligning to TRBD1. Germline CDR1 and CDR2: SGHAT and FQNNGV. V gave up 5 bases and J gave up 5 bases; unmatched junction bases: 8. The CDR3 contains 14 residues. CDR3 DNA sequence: TGTGCCAGCAGCGCCGACAGGGTATTATATGGCTACACCTTC. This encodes CASSADRVLYGYTF. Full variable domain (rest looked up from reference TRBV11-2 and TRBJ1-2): EAGVAQSPRYKIIEKRQSVAFWCNPISGHATLYWYQQILGQGPKLLIQFQNNGVVDDSQLPKDRFSAERLKGVDSTLKIQPAKLEDSAVYLCASSADRVLYGYTFGSGTRLTVV.

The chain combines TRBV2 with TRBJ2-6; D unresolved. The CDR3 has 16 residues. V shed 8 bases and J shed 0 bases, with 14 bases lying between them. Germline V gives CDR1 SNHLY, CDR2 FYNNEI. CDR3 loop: CASSRSAYSGANVLTF. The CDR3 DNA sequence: TGTGCCAGCTCGCGATCGGCCTACTCTGGGGCCAACGTCCTGACTTTC.

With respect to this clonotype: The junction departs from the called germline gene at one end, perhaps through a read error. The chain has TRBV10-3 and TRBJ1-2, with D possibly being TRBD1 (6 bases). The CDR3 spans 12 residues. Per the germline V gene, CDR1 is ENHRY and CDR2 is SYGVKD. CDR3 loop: CAMSESWGRYTF. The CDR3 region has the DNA TGTGCCATGAGTGAAAGTTGGGGGCGCTACACCTTC.

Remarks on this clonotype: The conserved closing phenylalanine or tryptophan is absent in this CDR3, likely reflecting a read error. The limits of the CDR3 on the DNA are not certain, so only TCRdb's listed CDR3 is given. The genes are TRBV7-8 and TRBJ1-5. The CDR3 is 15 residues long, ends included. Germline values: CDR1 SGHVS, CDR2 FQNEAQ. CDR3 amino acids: CASSQRLGSGQPQHL.

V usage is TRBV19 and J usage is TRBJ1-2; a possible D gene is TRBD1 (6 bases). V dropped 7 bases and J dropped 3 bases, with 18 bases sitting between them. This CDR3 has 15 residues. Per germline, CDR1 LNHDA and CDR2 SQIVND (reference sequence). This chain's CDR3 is CASTLDGTHHYGYTF. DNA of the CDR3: TGTGCCAGTACCCTGGATGGGACACACCACTATGGCTACACCTTC. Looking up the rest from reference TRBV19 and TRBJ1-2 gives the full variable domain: DGGITQSPKYLFRKEGQNVTLSCEQNLNHDAMYWYRQDPGQGLRLIYYSQIVNDFQKGDIAEGYSVSREKKESFPLTVTSAQKNPTAFYLCASTLDGTHHYGYTFGSGTRLTVV.

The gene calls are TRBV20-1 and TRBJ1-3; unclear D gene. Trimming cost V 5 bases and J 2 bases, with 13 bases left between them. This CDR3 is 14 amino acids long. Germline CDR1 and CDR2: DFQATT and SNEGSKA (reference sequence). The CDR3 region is CSARTGKPGNTIYF. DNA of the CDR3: TGCAGTGCTCGAACCGGGAAACCTGGAAACACCATATATTTT.

The CDR3 spells CASSYDRQGGYTF. The CDR3 DNA reads TGCGCCAGCAGCTATGACCGACAGGGAGGCTACACCTTC. The chain employs TRBV5-1 and TRBJ1-2; 7 bases map to TRBD1. CDR1 SGHRS and CDR2 YFSETQ come from the germline V gene. The CDR3 length is 13 residues. After removal of 3 bases from V and 8 bases from J, the junction contained 7 bases not matched to a gene.

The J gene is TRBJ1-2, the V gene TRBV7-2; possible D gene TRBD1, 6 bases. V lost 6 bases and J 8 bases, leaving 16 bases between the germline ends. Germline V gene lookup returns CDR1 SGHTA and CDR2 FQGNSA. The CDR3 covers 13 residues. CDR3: CASSRGGALGYTF. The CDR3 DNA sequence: TGTGCCAGCAGTCGCGGGGGGGCCCTCGGCTACACCTTC.

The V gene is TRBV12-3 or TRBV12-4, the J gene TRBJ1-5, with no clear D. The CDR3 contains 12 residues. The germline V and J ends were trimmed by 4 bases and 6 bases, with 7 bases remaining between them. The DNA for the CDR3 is TGTGCCAGCAGTTCCATGAGTCAGCCCCAGCATTTT. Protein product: CASSSMSQPQHF.

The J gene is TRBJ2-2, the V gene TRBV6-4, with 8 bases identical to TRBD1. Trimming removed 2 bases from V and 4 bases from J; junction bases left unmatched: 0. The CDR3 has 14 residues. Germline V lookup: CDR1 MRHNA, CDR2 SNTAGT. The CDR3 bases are TGTGCCAGCAGTGACACAGGGGGCACCGGGGAGCTGTTTTTT. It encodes CASSDTGGTGELFF.

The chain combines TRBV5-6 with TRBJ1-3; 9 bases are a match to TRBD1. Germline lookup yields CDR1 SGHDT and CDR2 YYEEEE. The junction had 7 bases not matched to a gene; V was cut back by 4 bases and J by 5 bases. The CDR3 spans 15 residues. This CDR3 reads CASSHTGQGRNTIYF. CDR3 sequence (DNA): TGTGCCAGCAGCCACACGGGACAGGGACGAAACACCATATATTTT.

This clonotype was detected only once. In DNA, the CDR3 is TGTGCCAGCAGCTTAGGGGGTCTGGGTTCACCCCTCCACTTT. This translates into CASSLGGLGSPLHF. The chain uses TRBV7-3 and TRBJ1-6, with D possibly being TRBD1 (5 bases). Germline CDR1 SGHTA, CDR2 FQGTGA. There are 14 residues in the CDR3. V was shortened by 2 bases and J by 9 bases, with 11 bases between the two germline ends.

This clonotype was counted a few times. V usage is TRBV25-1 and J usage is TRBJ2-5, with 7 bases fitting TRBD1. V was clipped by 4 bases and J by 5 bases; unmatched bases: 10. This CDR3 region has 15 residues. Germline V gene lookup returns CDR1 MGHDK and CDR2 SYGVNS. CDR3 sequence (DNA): TGTGCCAGCAGTGCGAGGGACAGAATAGAGGAGACCCAGTACTTC. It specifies CASSARDRIEETQYF.

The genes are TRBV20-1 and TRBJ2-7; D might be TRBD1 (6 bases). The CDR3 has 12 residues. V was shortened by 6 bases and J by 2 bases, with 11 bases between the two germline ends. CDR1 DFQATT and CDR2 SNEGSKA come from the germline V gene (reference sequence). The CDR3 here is CSASGHPYEQYF. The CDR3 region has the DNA TGCAGTGCGTCGGGACACCCCTACGAGCAGTACTTC.

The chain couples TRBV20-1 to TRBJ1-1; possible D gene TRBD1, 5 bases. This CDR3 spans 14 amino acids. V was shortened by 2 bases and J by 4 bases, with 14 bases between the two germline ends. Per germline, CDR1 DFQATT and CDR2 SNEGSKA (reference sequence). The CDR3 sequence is CSARPPRVGTEAFF. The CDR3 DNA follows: TGCAGTGCTAGACCCCCCAGGGTCGGCACTGAAGCTTTCTTT.

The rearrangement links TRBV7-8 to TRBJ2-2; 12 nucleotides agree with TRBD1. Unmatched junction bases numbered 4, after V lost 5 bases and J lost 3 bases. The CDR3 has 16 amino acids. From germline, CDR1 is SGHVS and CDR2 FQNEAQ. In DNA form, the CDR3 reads TGTGCCAGCAGCATCGGGACAGGGGGCGACACCGGGGAGCTGTTTTTT. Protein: CASSIGTGGDTGELFF.